A single sample is the source of the 21 T cell receptor beta chains below, sequenced in a study of blood T cell repertoires in COVID-19. Profiling relied on immunoSEQ multiplex PCR, and the TCRdb table lists in-frame clones only, not all of them. The profile shows roughly 190,000 clones, 80% to 85% of them singletons. Sequencing was carried out using peripheral blood. The receptors derive from a human donor with acute or convalescent COVID-19. The donor label of this sample is uncertain.

The J gene is TRBJ2-7, the V gene TRBV5-1; TRBD1 agrees at 9 bases. The J segment lost 1 base and the V segment lost 0 bases, leaving 5 bases of the junction unmatched. The germline V gene has CDR1 SGHRS and CDR2 YFSETQ. The CDR3 sequence is 16 residues long. As DNA, the CDR3 is TGCGCCAGCAGCTTGGCCGGGACAGGGAGATCCTACGAGCAGTACTTC. This translates into CASSLAGTGRSYEQYF.

J is TRBJ2-7 and V is TRBV10-1, with D perhaps matching TRBD2 (5 bases). The CDR3 runs 12 residues. V was cut by 1 base and J by 7 bases, with 8 bases left in between. Germline-derived CDR1 and CDR2 are WNHNN and SYGVQD (reference sequence). In DNA, the CDR3 is TGCGCCAGCAGTGAGTTGGCGGGTGAGCAGTACTTC. Translation gives CASSELAGEQYF.

This clone was detected only once. V and J are TRBV25-1 and TRBJ1-1; possible D gene TRBD1, 6 bases. Germline CDR1 is MGHDK and CDR2 is SYGVNS. The CDR3 has 14 amino acids. Trimming took off 6 bases at V and 1 base at J, with 12 bases between the two ends. In DNA form, the CDR3 reads TGTGCCAGCAGCCGACAGGCCTCGAACACTGAAGCTTTCTTT. It specifies CASSRQASNTEAFF. The full variable domain, its missing parts supplied by reference TRBV25-1 and TRBJ1-1, is EADIYQTPRYLVIGTGKKITLECSQTMGHDKMYWYQQDPGMELHLIHYSYGVNSTEKGDLSSESTVSRIRTEHFPLTLESARPSHTSQYLCASSRQASNTEAFFGQGTRLTVV.

The gene calls are TRBV2 and TRBJ2-7, with 11 bases identical to TRBD2. There are 14 residues in the CDR3. V shed 8 bases, J shed 0 bases, and the junction held 3 bases outside the gene matches. The V gene's germline CDR1 is SNHLY and CDR2 FYNNEI. CDR3: CASLGLAVSYEQYF. For the CDR3, the DNA is TGTGCCAGCCTGGGACTAGCGGTCTCCTACGAGCAGTACTTC. Full variable domain (remainder filled in from reference TRBV2 and TRBJ2-7): EPEVTQTPSHQVTQMGQEVILRCVPISNHLYFYWYRQILGQKVEFLVSFYNNEISEKSEIFDDQFSVERPDGSNFTLKIRSTKLEDSAMYFCASLGLAVSYEQYFGPGTRLTVT.

The J gene is TRBJ1-2, the V gene TRBV6-2 or TRBV6-3; tentatively, D is TRBD1 (5 bases). Trimming removed 2 bases at V and 4 bases at J, with 8 bases between. Germline CDR1 reads MNHEY; CDR2 reads SVGEGT. The CDR3 length is 13 residues. The CDR3 DNA follows: TGTGCCAGCAGTTACGACAGAAGCTATGGCTACACCTTC. Protein: CASSYDRSYGYTF.

With respect to this clone: Mismatch with germline at one junction end may stem from a read error. The chain couples TRBV7-2 to TRBJ1-3; no reliable D call. The CDR3 runs 11 residues. The germline V gene has CDR1 SGHTA and CDR2 FQGNSA. This CDR3 reads CASSSRNTIYF. In DNA form, the CDR3 reads TGTGCCAGCAGCTCTAGAAACACCATATATTTT.

The chain carries TRBV3-1 (or the pseudogene TRBV3-2) and TRBJ2-2, with TRBD2 matching over 10 bases. The CDR3 runs to 15 residues. CDR1 and CDR2 (germline): LGHDT, YNNKEL (reference sequence). The junction had 0 bases not matched to a gene; V was cut back by 1 base and J by 4 bases. CDR3 bases: TGTGCCAGCAGCCAAGGACTAGCGGGCACCGGGGAGCTGTTTTTT. Encoded protein: CASSQGLAGTGELFF.

The chain uses TRBV6-5 and TRBJ2-3, with 10 bases that match TRBD1. CDR1 and CDR2 (germline): MNHEY, SVGAGI. The CDR3 sequence is 15 residues long. With V trimmed by 2 bases and J by 6 bases, 5 bases remained unmatched. The CDR3 loop reads CASSYRGQGTDTQYF. Written as DNA, the CDR3 is TGTGCCAGCAGTTACAGGGGACAGGGGACCGATACGCAGTATTTT.

V and J are TRBV28 and TRBJ1-2, with 7 bases that match TRBD1. CDR3 length equals 12 residues. Germline CDR1 MDHEN, CDR2 SYDVKM. Trimming took 10 bases from V and 0 from J; bases not matched to a gene: 2. The CDR3 nucleotides read TGTGCCATCCAGGGGGCTAACTATGGCTACACCTTC. Protein: CAIQGANYGYTF.

The V gene is TRBV7-2, the J gene TRBJ2-1, with TRBD2 matching 8 bases. V lost 4 bases to trimming and J lost 5 bases; unmatched junction nucleotides: 7. The CDR3 loop spans 15 amino acids. The germline V gene has CDR1 SGHTA and CDR2 FQGNSA. The DNA of the CDR3 is TGTGCCAGCAGCTCCAGCGGGAGCTTCCACAATGAGCAGTTCTTC. Protein: CASSSSGSFHNEQFF.

The chain employs TRBV9 and TRBJ1-3; D uncertain. Trimming took 0 bases from V and 3 from J, leaving 13 bases between them. Germline V gene data show CDR1 as SGDLS and CDR2 as YYNGEE. CDR3 length equals 16 residues. CDR3 region: CASSVDFSGDGNTIYF. CDR3 bases: TGTGCCAGCAGCGTAGATTTCTCCGGGGATGGAAACACCATATATTTT.

The rearrangement joins TRBV30 to TRBJ1-2, with D perhaps matching TRBD1 (5 bases). Trimming removed 4 bases from V and 1 base from J, with 7 bases in between. The germline V gene has CDR1 GTSNPN and CDR2 SVGIG (reference sequence). This CDR3 comprises 12 residues. The CDR3 is CAWKTDNYGYTF. CDR3 bases: TGTGCCTGGAAGACAGATAACTATGGCTACACCTTC.

The chain couples TRBV18 to TRBJ1-5, with 10 bases lining up with TRBD1. Trimming cost V 6 bases and J 5 bases; bases outside gene matches: 4. Germline CDR1 KGHSH, CDR2 LQKENI. The CDR3 length is 14 residues. The CDR3 region is CASSQTGGHQPQHF. CDR3 sequence (DNA): TGTGCCAGCTCCCAGACAGGGGGCCATCAGCCCCAGCATTTT.

This clone has a handful of counts. The chain is built from TRBV27 and TRBJ2-7, with 8 bases matching TRBD2. The CDR3 covers 13 residues. V was clipped by 5 bases and J by 3 bases; unmatched bases: 3. Germline CDR1 MNHEY, CDR2 SMNVEV (reference sequence). CDR3 protein: CASSKREYYEQYF. DNA for the CDR3: TGTGCCAGCAGTAAGCGGGAGTACTACGAGCAGTACTTC.

This clone occurred a few times. The chain joins TRBV5-4 to TRBJ2-1; D might be TRBD2 (5 bases). This CDR3 has 15 residues. From germline, CDR1 is SGHNT and CDR2 YYREEE (reference sequence). Trimming cost V 0 bases and J 12 bases, with 19 bases left between them. DNA for the CDR3: TGTGCCAGCAGCTTGGAGGCTAGCACTGCAAAGGGGCAGTTCTTC. Its protein is CASSLEASTAKGQFF. Combining the CDR3 with reference TRBV5-4 and TRBJ2-1 gives the whole variable domain ETGVTQSPTHLIKTRGQQVTLRCSSQSGHNTVSWYQQALGQGPQFIFQYYREEENGRGNFPPRFSGLQFPNYSSELNVNALELDDSALYLCASSLEASTAKGQFFGPGTRLTVL.

This chain uses TRBV27 with TRBJ2-2; the match to TRBD1 covers 8 bases. CDR3 length: 16 amino acids. Trimming at V came to 1 base and at J to 5 bases, leaving 6 bases not matched to a gene. The V gene's germline CDR1 is MNHEY and CDR2 SMNVEV (reference sequence). This CDR3 is CASSLLRTGITGELFF. DNA for the CDR3: TGTGCCAGCAGTTTATTACGGACAGGGATAACCGGGGAGCTGTTTTTT.

The rearrangement links TRBV28 to TRBJ2-4; TRBD1 is a possible D gene (5 bases). Germline CDR1 and CDR2: MDHEN and SYDVKM. The ends were cut back, 11 bases at V and 4 bases at J, with 15 bases in the middle. The CDR3 is 13 amino acids. CDR3 in amino acids: CAVIDSGKNIQYF. Written as DNA, the CDR3 is TGTGCCGTTATCGACAGTGGGAAAAACATTCAGTACTTC.

V and J are TRBV6-5 and TRBJ1-2, with unresolved D. The CDR3 has 15 residues. The V end was cut by 4 bases, the J end by 0 bases, with 12 bases between. Per the germline V gene, CDR1 is MNHEY and CDR2 is SVGAGI. CDR3 sequence (DNA): TGTGCCAGCAGTTCCCCGGCAGGCTCTAACTATGGCTACACCTTC. Translating it yields CASSSPAGSNYGYTF.

The gene calls are TRBV5-6 and TRBJ1-5; D may be TRBD1 (5 bases). Trimming stripped 1 base from V and 6 bases from J, with 5 bases between. The CDR3 spans 12 residues. The germline CDR1 and CDR2 sequences are SGHDT and YYEEEE. CDR3 nucleotide sequence: TGTGCCAGCAGCTTGACAGGTCAGCCCCAGCATTTT. Translation: CASSLTGQPQHF.

The chain links TRBV2 to TRBJ1-3; perhaps TRBD1 as D (6 bases). The CDR3 consists of 14 residues. Germline lookup yields CDR1 SNHLY and CDR2 FYNNEI. V gave up 6 bases and J gave up 1 base, with 10 bases separating them. CDR3 in amino acids: CASRGTRSGNTIYF. The CDR3 DNA is TGTGCCAGCAGAGGGACACGATCTGGAAACACCATATATTTT.

V usage is TRBV5-1 and J usage is TRBJ2-5, with 9 bases that match TRBD2. The CDR3 spans 15 residues. CDR1 is SGHRS, CDR2 YFSETQ, per germline. V shed 2 bases, J shed 4 bases, and the junction held 6 bases outside the gene matches. The CDR3 sequence is CASSFGGGAGETQYF. The CDR3 coding sequence is TGCGCCAGCAGCTTTGGCGGGGGGGCAGGAGAGACCCAGTACTTC.